A single sample is the source of the 23 T cell receptor beta chains below, sequenced in a study of Ad26.COV2.S vaccination and SARS-CoV-2 variants. Specified treatment: roughly 19 received Ad26.COV2.S at low or high dose, single or two shots; a few received placebo; per-sample allocation not given. Day 63 after the first injection of vaccine or placebo was the sampling time. The method was immunoSEQ multiplex PCR; TCRdb's version includes in-frame clones alone and lacks a portion of them. This table has under 400,000 clones, about nine tenths appearing once. The sequencing here drew on peripheral blood, taken in a trial of Ad26.COV2.S vaccine versus placebo. Every receptor here comes from a person between 18 and 65 years old who received the Ad26.COV2.S COVID-19 vaccine or a placebo.

This clone was counted between two and nine times. This rearrangement joins TRBV19 to TRBJ1-2, with D maybe TRBD1 (5 bases). The V gene's germline CDR1 is LNHDA and CDR2 SQIVND (reference sequence). The V and J ends lost 10 bases and 8 bases respectively, with 20 bases between them. The CDR3 covers 13 residues. The CDR3 DNA is TGTGCCACCATTTTGACAGCAGGAGGAGGCTACACCTTC. This sequence encodes CATILTAGGGYTF.

In this sample, this clone turned up once. The chain is built from TRBV6-5 and TRBJ2-5; D possibly uses TRBD1 or TRBD2 (5 bases each). Germline CDR1 reads MNHEY; CDR2 reads SVGAGI. The CDR3 has 13 amino acids. V lost 0 bases and J lost 6, with 8 bases in between. The CDR3 is CASSYSEGQTQYF. CDR3 in DNA: TGTGCCAGCAGTTACTCCGAGGGGCAGACCCAGTACTTC.

This clone appeared many times. This rearrangement joins TRBV12-3 or TRBV12-4 to TRBJ2-7; 8 nucleotides match TRBD1. V lost 6 bases and J lost 5; bases outside the gene matches: 6. The length of the CDR3 is 13 residues. The CDR3 reads CASSHGQGHEQYF. Here the CDR3 DNA reads TGTGCCAGCAGCCATGGACAGGGCCACGAGCAGTACTTC.

V and J are TRBV19 and TRBJ1-2; 8 positions agree with TRBD1. Germline CDR1 reads LNHDA; CDR2 reads SQIVND (reference sequence). The trim removed 5 bases at V and 4 bases at J, leaving 6 bases unmatched. This CDR3 is 14 amino acids long. This CDR3 reads CASSGRGQGYGYTF. The CDR3 nucleotides are TGTGCCAGTAGTGGCAGGGGGCAGGGCTATGGCTACACCTTC.

The rearrangement uses TRBV4-1 and TRBJ1-3, with D hard to call. CDR1 MGHRA and CDR2 YSYEKL come from the germline V gene. Trimming removed 2 bases from V and 2 bases from J, with 10 bases in between. The CDR3 contains 15 residues. The CDR3 is CASSQKGTTGNTIYF. DNA of the CDR3: TGCGCCAGCAGCCAAAAAGGTACAACTGGAAACACCATATATTTT.

This chain connects TRBV30 to TRBJ1-2; unclear D gene. Looked up from germline, CDR1 is GTSNPN and CDR2 is SVGIG (reference sequence). This CDR3 region has 13 residues. V was shortened by 4 bases and J by 6 bases, with 15 bases between the two germline ends. The CDR3 sequence is CAWIAQAVNGYTF. CDR3 nucleotides: TGTGCCTGGATTGCGCAGGCAGTAAATGGCTACACCTTC. Together with reference TRBV30 and TRBJ1-2, the CDR3 gives the full variable domain: SQTIHQWPATLVQPVGSPLSLECTVEGTSNPNLYWYRQAAGRGLQLLFYSVGIGQISSEVPQNLSASRPQDRQFILSSKKLLLSDSGFYLCAWIAQAVNGYTFGSGTRLTVV.

This chain joins TRBV6-5 and TRBJ1-3; D call uncertain. The V end lost 2 bases, the J end lost 0 bases, and 2 bases lay between the germline ends. CDR1 is MNHEY, CDR2 SVGAGI, per germline. This CDR3 is built from 13 residues. CDR3 nucleotide sequence: TGTGCCAGCAGTTACGGCTCTGGAAACACCATATATTTT. It codes for CASSYGSGNTIYF.

This chain joins TRBV5-1 and TRBJ2-7, with D possibly being TRBD1 (6 bases). V was pared by 3 bases and J by 0 bases, with 16 bases between. Germline assignment: CDR1 SGHRS and CDR2 YFSETQ. The CDR3 is 16 amino acids. Here the CDR3 reads CASSYRQATYSYEQYF. The CDR3 DNA is TGCGCCAGCAGCTATCGACAGGCCACCTACTCCTACGAGCAGTACTTC.

This sequence joins TRBV5-1 and TRBJ2-3; 10 bases fit TRBD2. The CDR3 spans 16 residues. Trimming took 0 bases from V and 5 from J; bases not matched to a gene: 6. Germline V gene sequence: CDR1 SGHRS, CDR2 YFSETQ. Here the CDR3 reads CASSLALAGGRDTQYF. The CDR3 coding sequence is TGCGCCAGCAGCTTGGCCTTAGCGGGGGGTAGAGATACGCAGTATTTT.

The V call is TRBV4-1, the J call TRBJ2-7, with TRBD1 matching 8 bases. The CDR3 totals 15 residues. Germline V gene sequence: CDR1 MGHRA, CDR2 YSYEKL. Unmatched junction bases numbered 4, after V lost 1 base and J lost 2 bases. DNA of the CDR3: TGCGCCAGCAGCCAAGTTACAGGGGGGACCTACGAGCAGTACTTC. It specifies CASSQVTGGTYEQYF.

CDR3 protein: CASTSTSGAFSYEQYF. Written as DNA, the CDR3 is TGTGCCAGCACCTCGACTAGCGGGGCCTTCTCCTACGAGCAGTACTTC. The V and J genes are TRBV3-1 (or the pseudogene TRBV3-2) and TRBJ2-7, with 11 bases lining up with TRBD2. V gave up 7 bases and J gave up 0 bases; unmatched junction bases: 8. The CDR3 is made up of 16 amino acids. Germline CDR1 reads LGHDT; CDR2 reads YNNKEL (reference sequence).

This chain joins TRBV3-1 (or the pseudogene TRBV3-2) and TRBJ1-3; 8 bases agree with TRBD1. Trimming removed 10 bases from V and 2 bases from J; junction bases left unmatched: 1. The CDR3 runs to 12 residues. Germline CDR1 and CDR2: LGHDT and YNNKEL (reference sequence). For the CDR3, the DNA is TGTGCCATACAGGGGGCTGGAAACACCATATATTTT. Protein: CAIQGAGNTIYF.

V and J are TRBV25-1 and TRBJ1-4; D is undetermined. From germline, CDR1 is MGHDK and CDR2 SYGVNS. CDR3 length equals 13 residues. V was clipped by 7 bases and J by 13 bases, with 19 bases between them. The CDR3 reads CASNGEMSAPLFF. The CDR3 DNA is TGTGCCAGCAATGGGGAAATGTCGGCGCCACTGTTTTTT. Together with reference TRBV25-1 and TRBJ1-4, the CDR3 gives the full variable domain: EADIYQTPRYLVIGTGKKITLECSQTMGHDKMYWYQQDPGMELHLIHYSYGVNSTEKGDLSSESTVSRIRTEHFPLTLESARPSHTSQYLCASNGEMSAPLFFGSGTQLSVL.

The chain carries TRBV30 and TRBJ1-6, with D maybe TRBD1 (5 bases). The germline V and J ends were trimmed by 5 bases and 8 bases, with 7 bases remaining between them. The V gene's germline CDR1 is GTSNPN and CDR2 SVGIG (reference sequence). The CDR3 consists of 11 residues. The CDR3 loop is CAWGADSPLHF. CDR3 coding DNA: TGTGCCTGGGGGGCCGATTCACCCCTCCACTTT.

The CDR3, as DNA: TGTGCCAGCAGCTCCGGGACAGGTTTTACCGGGGAGCTGTTTTTT. It encodes CASSSGTGFTGELFF. The chain employs TRBV6-5 and TRBJ2-2, with 8 positions matching TRBD1. Germline values: CDR1 MNHEY, CDR2 SVGAGI. With 6 bases clipped from V and 5 bases from J, the junction kept 8 bases outside the gene matches. The CDR3 totals 15 residues.

The V call is TRBV27, the J call TRBJ1-2, with D perhaps matching TRBD1 (5 bases). This CDR3 is 13 amino acids long. Deletions cut 3 bases from V and 5 bases from J, with 10 bases between. Germline CDR1 MNHEY, CDR2 SMNVEV (reference sequence). This CDR3 reads CASSLSQAYGYTF. CDR3 sequence (DNA): TGTGCCAGCAGTTTGTCACAGGCTTATGGCTACACCTTC.

The chain carries TRBV27 and TRBJ2-7, with D unresolved. CDR3 length: 14 amino acids. CDR1 is MNHEY and CDR2 is SMNVEV in the germline V gene (reference sequence). Between the trimmed V and J ends, which lost 0 bases and 2 bases, there was a span of 8 bases. This CDR3 is CASSLSTPTYEQYF. As DNA, the CDR3 is TGTGCCAGCAGTTTATCGACCCCAACCTACGAGCAGTACTTC.

The V gene is TRBV4-1, the J gene TRBJ2-3; D uncertain. Trimming took 1 base from V and 6 from J, leaving 14 bases between them. The CDR3 length is 15 residues. CDR1 is MGHRA and CDR2 is YSYEKL in the germline V gene. Here the CDR3 DNA reads TGCGCCAGCAGCCAAGCCGGGCGAGTCAGGGATACGCAGTATTTT. Translated, it gives CASSQAGRVRDTQYF.

The chain has TRBV7-9 and TRBJ1-2; 7 bases align to TRBD1. The CDR3 sequence is 15 residues long. Germline assignment: CDR1 SEHNR and CDR2 FQNEAQ (reference sequence). V was pared by 5 bases and J by 5 bases, with 11 bases of the junction left unmatched. This chain's CDR3 is CASSHWTGHIYGYTF. CDR3 DNA sequence: TGTGCCAGCAGCCACTGGACAGGACACATTTATGGCTACACCTTC.

V gene TRBV15 combines with J gene TRBJ2-7; no reliable D call. Germline V gives CDR1 LNHNV, CDR2 YYDKDF (reference sequence). Trimming took off 0 bases at V and 2 bases at J, with 14 bases between the two ends. This CDR3 has 16 amino acids. CDR3 sequence reads: CATSRERWGRAYEQYF. CDR3 DNA: TGTGCCACCAGCAGAGAGAGATGGGGTAGGGCCTACGAGCAGTACTTC.

V is TRBV7-2 and J is TRBJ1-2; tentative D call: TRBD1 (5 bases). This CDR3 has 15 residues. CDR1 SGHTA and CDR2 FQGNSA come from the germline V gene. Trimming removed 2 bases at V and 2 bases at J, with 12 bases between. In DNA, the CDR3 is TGTGCCAGCAGCTTATGGGGGACGCCGAACTATGGCTACACCTTC. Its protein is CASSLWGTPNYGYTF. Looking up the rest from reference TRBV7-2 and TRBJ1-2 gives the full variable domain: GAGVSQSPSNKVTEKGKDVELRCDPISGHTALYWYRQSLGQGLEFLIYFQGNSAPDKSGLPSDRFSAERTGGSVSTLTIQRTQQEDSAVYLCASSLWGTPNYGYTFGSGTRLTVV.

The chain joins TRBV4-1 to TRBJ1-2; D is possibly TRBD1 (5 bases). The V gene's germline CDR1 is MGHRA and CDR2 YSYEKL. The CDR3 has 14 amino acids. V was pared by 3 bases and J by 8 bases, with 16 bases between. CDR3 in amino acids: CASSQNPGDGGYTF. CDR3 coding DNA: TGCGCCAGCAGCCAGAATCCCGGGGACGGGGGCTACACCTTC.

This rearrangement joins TRBV6-5 to TRBJ1-2; possible D gene TRBD1, 5 bases. Germline V lookup: CDR1 MNHEY, CDR2 SVGAGI. Trimming took off 6 bases at V and 3 bases at J, with 17 bases between the two ends. The CDR3 sequence is 15 residues long. CDR3 protein: CASSRSGGGDYGYTF. CDR3 in DNA: TGTGCCAGCAGCCGCAGTGGGGGTGGGGACTATGGCTACACCTTC.